This paragraph reports one T cell receptor beta chain. The antigen is undetermined. These data originate in a study of cytotoxic CD8 clonotypes in ibrutinib-treated CLL. About the study: Among the samples, the mean was approximately 260,000 productive templates and about 94,000 productive rearrangements. General study results and limits: Clonality at baseline surpassed age-matched healthy donors and tracked circulating CD8+ T-cell counts.

CDR3 length equals 11 residues. V lost 3 bases to trimming and J lost 10 bases, with 8 bases between them. In germline, CDR1 is SGHTS, CDR2 YDEGEE. Investigators sought sequencing depths of between 1 in 200,000 and 1 in 1 million T cells. Clones were sequenced by immunoSEQ multiplex PCR, and TCRdb holds only the in-frame ones, with some missing. Among tens of thousands of clones, more than 65% were seen once, and the ten largest hold roughly 56%. About 2 micrograms of genomic DNA from cryopreserved PBMCs went into TCR beta libraries. Specimen: PBMCs, collected after 24 months of ibrutinib treatment. This chain connects TRBV5-8 to TRBJ2-1; perhaps TRBD2 as D (6 bases). The receptor was derived from a human donor with chronic lymphocytic leukemia. The CDR3 sequence: CASSSTREQFF. The CDR3 bases are TGTGCCAGCAGCTCGACTAGAGAGCAGTTCTTC.